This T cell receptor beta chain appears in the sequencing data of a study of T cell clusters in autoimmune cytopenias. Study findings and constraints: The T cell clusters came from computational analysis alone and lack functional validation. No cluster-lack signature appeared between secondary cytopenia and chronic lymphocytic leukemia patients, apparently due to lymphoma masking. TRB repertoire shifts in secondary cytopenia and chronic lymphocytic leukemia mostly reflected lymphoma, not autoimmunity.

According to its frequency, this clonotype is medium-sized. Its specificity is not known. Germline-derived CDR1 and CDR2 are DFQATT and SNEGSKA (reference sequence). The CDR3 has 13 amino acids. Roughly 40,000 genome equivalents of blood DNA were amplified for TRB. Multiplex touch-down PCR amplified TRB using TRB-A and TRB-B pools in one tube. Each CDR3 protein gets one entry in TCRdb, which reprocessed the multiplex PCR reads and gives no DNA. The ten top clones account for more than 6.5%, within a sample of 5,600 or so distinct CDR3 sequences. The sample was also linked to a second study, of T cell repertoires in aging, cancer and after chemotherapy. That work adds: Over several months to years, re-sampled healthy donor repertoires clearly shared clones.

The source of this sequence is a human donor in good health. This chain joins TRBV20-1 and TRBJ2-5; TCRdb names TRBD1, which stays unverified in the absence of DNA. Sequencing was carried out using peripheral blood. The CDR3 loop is CSATLEVRETQYF.